One and the same sample provided the 11 T cell receptor beta chains below, sequenced in a study of T-cell reconstitution after alpha-beta-depleted transplantation in children. TCRbeta library preparation incorporated unique molecular identifiers. TCRdb reprocessed the PCR reads via MiXCR and lists one record per CDR3 protein. The repertoire holds around 670,000 distinct CDR3 sequences, with about 12% as singletons. This specimen was PBMCs, taken before TCRalphabeta/CD19-depleted stem cell transplant. These TCRs come from a girl aged 2 to 10 with congenital amegakaryocytic thrombocytopenia, due to receive a stem cell transplant.

There are many counts of this clonotype. The chain combines TRBV18 with TRBJ2-1, with D possibly matching TRBD2 (5 bases). V shed 2 bases and J shed 5 bases, with 13 bases lying between them. The V gene's germline CDR1 is KGHSH and CDR2 LQKENI. CDR3 length: 15 amino acids. This CDR3 is CASSPYDGEDNEQFF. CDR3 in DNA: TGTGCCAGCTCACCATACGACGGGGAAGACAATGAGCAGTTCTTC.

The chain combines TRBV2 with TRBJ2-1; 13 bases line up with TRBD2. V dropped 7 bases and J dropped 9; count of bases not matched to a gene: 6. Germline V CDR1 and CDR2: SNHLY, FYNNEI. CDR3 size: 14 residues. This CDR3 is CASMGTSGIGEQFF. The DNA of the CDR3 is TGTGCCAGCATGGGGACTAGCGGGATTGGTGAGCAGTTCTTC.

This clonotype occurred a few times. J is TRBJ2-3 and V is TRBV6-1; 14 nucleotides match TRBD2. The V segment lost 6 bases and the J segment 3 bases; nucleotides outside the gene matches: 8. Germline-derived CDR1 and CDR2 are MNHNS and SASEGT. The CDR3 is made up of 17 amino acids. The CDR3 region is CASSPGLAGVSTDTQYF. CDR3 DNA sequence: TGTGCCAGCAGCCCGGGACTAGCGGGAGTCAGTACAGATACGCAGTATTTT.

This clonotype was observed at least ten times. The V gene is TRBV20-1, the J gene TRBJ2-1; TRBD2 matches at 9 bases. The germline gives CDR1 DFQATT, CDR2 SNEGSKA (reference sequence). Trimming took 3 bases from V and 4 from J; bases not matched to a gene: 7. The CDR3 consists of 15 residues. The CDR3 DNA reads as TGCAGTGCTAGTCGTGCGGGAGGGTTATACAATGAGCAGTTCTTC. It translates to CSASRAGGLYNEQFF.

This clonotype was counted many times. V and J are TRBV20-1 and TRBJ2-1, with 7 positions matching TRBD2. The CDR3 is 15 amino acids. Trimming took 3 bases from V and 0 from J; bases not matched to a gene: 5. CDR1 DFQATT and CDR2 SNEGSKA come from the germline V gene (reference sequence). The CDR3 nucleotides are TGCAGTGCTAGGGAACTAGCGCGCTCCTACAATGAGCAGTTCTTC. It is translated as CSARELARSYNEQFF.

This clonotype came up many times. The rearrangement joins TRBV6-5 to TRBJ2-5; D is ambiguous. V lost 6 bases and J 6 bases, leaving 11 bases between the germline ends. The CDR3 is 12 residues long. CDR1 MNHEY and CDR2 SVGAGI come from the germline V gene. The CDR3 DNA reads TGTGCCAGCAGCTTCTCCAGACAGACCCAGTACTTC. Residues: CASSFSRQTQYF.

In its sample, this clonotype was seen many times. This chain uses TRBV5-1 with TRBJ2-7, with 8 positions matching TRBD1. Germline V gene lookup returns CDR1 SGHRS and CDR2 YFSETQ. Trimming removed 3 bases from V and 0 bases from J; junction bases left unmatched: 2. This CDR3 region has 14 residues. CDR3 DNA sequence: TGCGCCAGCAGCTGGACAGGGAGCTCCTACGAGCAGTACTTC. Amino acids: CASSWTGSSYEQYF.

V gene TRBV3-1 combines with J gene TRBJ2-2, with D tentatively TRBD2 (6 bases). Trimming took 3 bases from V and 0 from J, leaving 11 bases between them. The CDR3 totals 16 residues. In germline, CDR1 is LGHDT, CDR2 YNNKEL (reference sequence). The CDR3 sequence: CASSQAGYSNTGELFF. CDR3 coding DNA: TGTGCCAGCAGCCAGGCGGGGTACTCGAACACCGGGGAGCTGTTTTTT.

This clonotype was observed many times. V and J are TRBV20-1 and TRBJ2-1; D might be TRBD1 (6 bases). V was pared by 3 bases and J by 0 bases, with 15 bases between. Germline V gene sequence: CDR1 DFQATT, CDR2 SNEGSKA (reference sequence). The CDR3 loop spans 16 amino acids. CDR3 residues: CSARKVGASSYNEQFF. CDR3 coding DNA: TGCAGTGCTAGGAAGGTGGGGGCAAGCTCCTACAATGAGCAGTTCTTC.

This clonotype has ten or more counts. J is TRBJ1-5 and V is TRBV7-9, with no clear D. Trimming stripped 1 base from V and 5 bases from J, with 12 bases between. There are 15 residues in the CDR3. Germline V gene lookup returns CDR1 SEHNR and CDR2 FQNEAQ (reference sequence). CDR3 sequence: CASSLGDISDQPQHF. CDR3 sequence (DNA): TGTGCCAGCAGCTTAGGCGACATCTCTGATCAGCCCCAGCATTTT.

This clonotype was seen more than once but under ten times. The rearrangement joins TRBV30 to TRBJ2-1, with TRBD2 matching 8 bases. The CDR3 is 17 amino acids. Germline V gene sequence: CDR1 GTSNPN, CDR2 SVGIG (reference sequence). The V segment lost 0 bases and the J segment 4 bases; nucleotides outside the gene matches: 11. CDR3 DNA sequence: TGTGCCTGGAGTGTACCTGCGGGAGGCCTACTTTACAATGAGCAGTTCTTC. As protein: CAWSVPAGGLLYNEQFF.